This T cell receptor (beta chain) emerged from a study of blood T cell repertoires in COVID-19. Assay: immunoSEQ multiplex PCR; the TCRdb copy retains only in-frame clones and omits some. The table has 250,000 to 400,000 clones, 85% seen once. The participants were between roughly 18 and 89 years old and came from 20 to 30 US areas. All exposed participants met a person with COVID-19 within 2 weeks before entering the study. The CDR3 is made up of 15 amino acids. V shed 1 base and J shed 7 bases, with 14 bases lying between them. Germline CDR1 is LGHDT and CDR2 is YNNKEL (reference sequence). This sequence originates from a woman aged 30 to 39 who had been exposed to COVID-19. The sample comprised PBMCs or T cells enriched from blood (not recorded which). The chain recombines TRBV3-1 (or the pseudogene TRBV3-2) with TRBJ1-5, with D unresolved. CDR3 sequence reads: CASSQGSVKEQPQHF. CDR3 in DNA: TGTGCCAGCAGCCAAGGGTCGGTAAAAGAGCAGCCCCAGCATTTT.